This record concerns one T cell receptor (beta chain) sequence. This clonotype came up many times. Its binding antigen is unknown. No clone much larger than this one lies a single base away; base qualities are absent. The library was obtained by 5' RACE. The sequencer was an Illumina HiSeq 2000. Template switching introduced a universal primer binding site; the final cDNA contained a unique molecular identifier, enabling accurate counting of TCR cDNA molecules. Specific primers in the conserved constant-segment region were used to synthesize first-strand cDNA for the TCR alpha and beta chains. To control for contamination, every cDNA library carried two barcodes: a SMART-Mk sample barcode plus Illumina barcodes. TruSeq adapter sequences along with Illumina sample barcodes were introduced in two successive PCR steps. The Illumina HiSeq platform was used with custom primers to sequence TCR alpha and beta cDNA libraries. The source study handled its data this way. MiGEC processed the raw reads to extract unique molecular identifiers, while MiXCR was used to determine the CDR3 positions. Recombination models were inferred per individual with the repgenHMM and IGoR tools using an EM algorithm. Shared clonotype analysis was performed with the tcR package in R, normalizing sharing by the product of cloneset sizes. Out-of-frame nonproductive sequences were analyzed to study raw recombination free of thymic and clonal selection effects. TCRdb reran the public reads through fastp at Q25 and MiXCR, keeping productive beta chains. CDR3 protein sequences are deduplicated, and each keeps its most common genes and DNA. Clone size and V and J calls follow TCRdb, not the original study. For this sample the table gives fewer than 350,000 distinct CDR3 sequences, of which around 8.8% were detected only once. Of the sample, approximately 2.1% is held by the ten largest clones.

This sample was included in a study of identical twins (dated by TCRdb to between 2015 and 2016). The study in broad terms: TCR alpha and beta repertoires from monozygotic twins, unrelated adults of various ages and cord blood were deep-sequenced to test whether fetal clonotypes persist. To rule out contamination, the twin experiments were replicated at different times with different library preparation protocols. Summary of the overall study and its limitations: Invariant T cells such as MAIT and iNKT could partly confound zero-insertion analyses, although diverse VJ usage argued against such confounding for most clonotypes. Abundant cord blood beta clonotypes carried fewer insertions; young adult naive repertoires showed a weaker similar trend, while memory repertoires showed none. Conclusions relied on cross-sectional statistical analysis, since the same donors could not be followed over many years. The excess sharing between twins in beta out-of-frame sequences was weaker because fewer shared sequences reduced the signal-to-noise ratio. Out-of-frame TCR alpha sequences shared between twins showed an excess of low generation-probability sequences compared with coincidental sharing between unrelated individuals. In monozygotic twins, recombination models systematically underestimated out-of-frame TCR alpha sharing, but the models matched the sharing seen between unrelated individuals.

Every donor was a healthy Caucasian. Three pairs of female monozygotic twins, all aged about 18 to 29 years, made up the twin cohort. Miltenyi CD45RO+ enrichment and human naive T-cell isolation kits were used to isolate memory (CD45RO+) and naive T cells from PBMC. Reading from cysteine to phenylalanine, the CDR3 counts 16 amino acids. Just the 48-base CDR3 DNA is kept, in frame starting at base 1. V and J are truncated by 7 bases and 5 bases respectively, leaving an intervening sequence of 20 bases. This sample was also put to use in a study of yellow fever vaccine responses in identical twins. Taken from the second paper: The authors reported that the T cell response to vaccination in identical twins appeared partly convergent and partly personalized. The study precisely tracked vaccine-responding T cell clones in identical twins.

This clonotype was sampled from a young woman in good health. The sequence is built from TRBV12-3 or TRBV12-4 and TRBJ2-2; perhaps TRBD2 is the D gene, with 6 bases matching. Sequences were obtained from memory (CD45RO+) T cells sorted from blood. The label giving this sample's cell subset or site can be read as: CD45RO+ enriched T cells. The DNA is TGTGCCAGCAACCCAACAGTGGTACGGGGGACCGGGGAGCTGTTTTTT. Its coded protein is CASNPTVVRGTGELFF.